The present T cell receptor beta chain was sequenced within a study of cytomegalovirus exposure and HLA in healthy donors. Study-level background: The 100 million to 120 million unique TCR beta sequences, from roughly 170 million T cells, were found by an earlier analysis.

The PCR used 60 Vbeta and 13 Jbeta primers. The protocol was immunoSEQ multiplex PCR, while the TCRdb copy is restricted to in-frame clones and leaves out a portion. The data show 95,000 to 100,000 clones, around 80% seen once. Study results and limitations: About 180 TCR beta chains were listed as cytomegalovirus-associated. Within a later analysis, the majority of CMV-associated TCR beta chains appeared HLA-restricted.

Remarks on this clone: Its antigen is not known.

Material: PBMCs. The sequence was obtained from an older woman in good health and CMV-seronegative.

CDR3 bases: TGTGCCAGCAGTTTATTTGCGACAGGGATGAACTATGGCTACACCTTC. Protein sequence: CASSLFATGMNYGYTF. This rearrangement joins TRBV27 to TRBJ1-2; 7 bases align to TRBD1. Germline assignment: CDR1 MNHEY and CDR2 SMNVEV (reference sequence). The CDR3 runs to 16 residues. The V and J ends lost 1 base and 2 bases, in that order; junction bases with no gene match: 7.